This TCR beta chain was retrieved from a study of Ad26.COV2.S vaccination and SARS-CoV-2 variants. Background on the study: COV1001, an Ad26.COV2.S trial, supplied this vaccine-arm donor.

Broader study findings: After vaccination, reports described spike-specific CD8+ and CD4+ T cell responses as showing substantial breadth. There was a possibility that the TCR breadth and depth analyses underestimated total T cell responses.

As to this clone: The antigen remains unidentified.

Stated treatment: 15 to 20 received Ad26.COV2.S at low or high dose, single or two shots; a few received placebo; per-sample allocation not given. Specimen acquisition occurred on day 63 following the initial vaccine or placebo injection. Wuhan-strain spike was delivered by a replication-incompetent Ad26 vector. TCRdb keeps only in-frame clones here, not all; method: immunoSEQ multiplex PCR. The table has around 450,000 clones, roughly nine tenths seen once. Germline CDR1 is SEHNR and CDR2 is FQNEAQ (reference sequence). This CDR3 contains 15 residues. Trimming took 1 base from V and 4 from J; bases not matched to a gene: 6.

The chain has TRBV7-9 and TRBJ2-5; 7 nucleotides align to TRBD2. The TCR originated in a person aged 18-60 years who received the Ad26.COV2.S COVID-19 vaccine or a placebo. The specimen comprised peripheral blood, sampled in a trial of Ad26.COV2.S vaccine versus placebo. The CDR3 loop is CASSLGIPGGETQYF. The CDR3, as DNA: TGTGCCAGCAGCTTAGGCATCCCGGGGGGAGAGACCCAGTACTTC.